Shown below are 18 T cell receptor beta chains from a single sample sequenced in a study of neurological immune-mediated disorders. TCRdb reprocessed the 5' RACE reads via MiXCR and lists one record per CDR3 protein. The sample lists approximately 26,000 distinct CDR3 sequences, approximately 3.2% occurring once. What was sequenced was PBMCs. The receptors were gathered from a woman in her twenties or thirties with multiple sclerosis.

V gene TRBV12-3 or TRBV12-4 combines with J gene TRBJ2-6; a possible D gene is TRBD2 (5 bases). This CDR3 region has 18 residues. V was shortened by 2 bases and J by 4 bases, with 18 bases between the two germline ends. CDR3 DNA sequence: TGTGCCAGCAGTTTAATGCGCGGGTGGGGATCCGGGGCCAACGTCCTGACTTTC. Its translation: CASSLMRGWGSGANVLTF.

In its sample, this clonotype was seen a few times. The chain is built from TRBV4-1 and TRBJ1-2, with a possible D match to TRBD1 (6 bases). The germline CDR1 and CDR2 sequences are MGHRA and YSYEKL. V gave up 2 bases and J gave up 8 bases, with 15 bases separating them. The CDR3 runs to 14 residues. CDR3 amino acids: CASSQTLQGPGYTF. CDR3 DNA: TGCGCCAGCAGCCAAACCTTACAGGGACCGGGCTACACCTTC.

This clonotype was detected ten times or more. The CDR3 here is CASSYRDPGAGELFF. The CDR3 coding sequence is TGTGCCAGCAGTTACAGGGACCCCGGGGCCGGGGAGCTGTTTTTT. V gene TRBV6-2 or TRBV6-3 combines with J gene TRBJ2-2, with D possibly called TRBD1 or TRBD2 (5 bases each). V lost 2 bases, J lost 6 bases, and 13 bases lay in between. Germline loops: CDR1 MNHEY, CDR2 SVGEGT. The CDR3 consists of 15 residues.

This clonotype was counted many times. J is TRBJ1-4 and V is TRBV5-1; no firm D call. This CDR3 spans 12 amino acids. The V gene's germline CDR1 is SGHRS and CDR2 YFSETQ. Trimming shortened V by 5 bases and J by 11 bases, and 13 bases separated the two germline ends. The CDR3 nucleotides are TGCGCCAGCAGTCATCCCGACAACAAACTGTTTTTT. This gives the protein CASSHPDNKLFF.

In regard to this clonotype: This could be a read error, since a much larger clone is one nucleotide away. The chain employs TRBV9 and TRBJ2-3; D is ambiguous. The CDR3 is 15 residues long. From germline, CDR1 is SGDLS and CDR2 YYNGEE. The V and J ends lost 0 bases and 3 bases respectively, with 11 bases between them. The CDR3 reads CASSVVGIVTDTQYF. The CDR3 DNA follows: TGTGCCAGCAGCGTAGTGGGAATAGTTACAGATACGCAGTATTTT.

The V gene is TRBV28, the J gene TRBJ2-7; no clear D. This CDR3 comprises 11 residues. The germline CDR1 and CDR2 sequences are MDHEN and SYDVKM. Trimming left V 3 bases short and J 3 bases short, with 3 bases between. The CDR3 is CASSFDYEQYF. The CDR3 DNA follows: TGTGCCAGCAGTTTCGACTACGAGCAGTACTTC.

This clonotype was found many times. J is TRBJ1-2 and V is TRBV12-3 or TRBV12-4, with TRBD1 matching 8 bases. This CDR3 is built from 13 residues. The J segment lost 8 bases and the V segment lost 5 bases, leaving 7 bases of the junction unmatched. The CDR3 coding sequence is TGTGCCAGCAGTCTGCAGGGGGCGGGCGGCTACACCTTC. Protein: CASSLQGAGGYTF.

This clonotype came up many times. The chain recombines TRBV7-3 with TRBJ1-6, with a tentative D call TRBD1 (5 bases). V was clipped by 1 base and J by 7 bases, with 8 bases between them. This CDR3 region has 14 residues. The germline V gene has CDR1 SGHTA and CDR2 FQGTGA. CDR3 bases: TGTGCCAGCAGCTTAATGGGGCCGAATTCACCCCTCCACTTT. Translation gives CASSLMGPNSPLHF.

This clonotype occurred many times. The rearrangement links TRBV5-6 to TRBJ1-2, with D perhaps matching TRBD1 (6 bases). CDR1 is SGHDT and CDR2 is YYEEEE in the germline V gene. Trimming took 6 bases from V and 5 from J, leaving 17 bases between them. The CDR3 covers 14 residues. CDR3 amino acids: CASIPRGGLYGYTF. CDR3 coding DNA: TGTGCCAGCATCCCAAGGGGGGGCTTGTATGGCTACACCTTC. The complete variable domain, with remaining parts taken from reference TRBV5-6 and TRBJ1-2, reads DAGVTQSPTHLIKTRGQQVTLRCSPKSGHDTVSWYQQALGQGPQFIFQYYEEEERQRGNFPDRFSGHQFPNYSSELNVNALLLGDSALYLCASIPRGGLYGYTFGSGTRLTVV.

This clonotype was picked up many times. V and J are TRBV6-5 and TRBJ1-5; D is possibly TRBD1 (5 bases). V lost 6 bases and J 3 bases, leaving 15 bases between the germline ends. The CDR3 is 15 residues long. CDR1 is MNHEY and CDR2 is SVGAGI in the germline V gene. Here the CDR3 DNA reads TGTGCCAGCAGCGGGGACGGGCTCGTCAATCAGCCCCAGCATTTT. Encoded protein: CASSGDGLVNQPQHF.

This clonotype came up many times. The CDR3 here is CASSPGLAGGDEQYF. The CDR3 region has the DNA TGTGCCAGCAGCCCCGGACTAGCGGGAGGGGACGAGCAGTACTTC. This sequence joins TRBV4-2 and TRBJ2-7; 15 bases align to TRBD2. The germline V gene encodes CDR1 LGHNA and CDR2 YNFKEQ. The CDR3 covers 15 residues. J lost 5 bases, V lost 4 bases, and 3 bases had no gene match.

Many counts were recorded for this clonotype. CDR3 residues: CASSQDPPVDSYNSPLHF. The CDR3, as DNA: TGTGCCAGCAGCCAAGATCCGCCCGTGGACTCCTATAATTCACCCCTCCACTTT. This chain connects TRBV3-1 to TRBJ1-6; the D is unclear. Germline CDR1 is LGHDT and CDR2 is YNNKEL (reference sequence). The ends were cut back, 0 bases at V and 0 bases at J, with 12 bases in the middle. The CDR3 is made up of 18 amino acids.

This clonotype was counted at least ten times. The V call is TRBV6-1, the J call TRBJ1-2; 8 bases align to TRBD1. V dropped 7 bases and J dropped 4; count of bases not matched to a gene: 8. CDR3 size: 14 residues. Looked up from germline, CDR1 is MNHNS and CDR2 is SASEGT. CDR3 protein: CASILTTGGYGYTF. The CDR3 DNA sequence: TGTGCCAGCATCCTCACTACAGGGGGCTATGGCTACACCTTC.

This clonotype was detected many times. The chain recombines TRBV20-1 with TRBJ1-5, with TRBD1 identical over 9 bases. CDR3 length: 13 residues. CDR1 and CDR2 (germline): DFQATT, SNEGSKA (reference sequence). Losses at the gene ends were 6 bases for V and 9 bases for J; bases not matched to a gene: 9. CDR3 residues: CSAPDRGDWPQHF. For the CDR3, the DNA is TGCAGTGCCCCGGACAGGGGTGACTGGCCCCAGCATTTT.

Of note for this clonotype: This may be a read error: a much more frequent sequence differs by one nucleotide. Since the CDR3 does not end with the conserved phenylalanine or tryptophan, this likely comes from a read error. This sequence joins TRBV7-3 and TRBJ2-1; D call uncertain. Per germline, CDR1 SGHTA and CDR2 FQGTGA. Trimming left V 5 bases short and J 0 bases short, with 8 bases between. This CDR3 has 14 residues. The CDR3 spells CASSKTSSYNEQFI. The CDR3 nucleotides are TGTGCCAGCAGCAAAACAAGCTCCTACAATGAGCAGTTCATC.

This clonotype was detected many times. CDR3 DNA: TGCAGCGTTGTAATGACTAGCGACAAGTACAATGAGCAGTTCTTC. This gives the protein CSVVMTSDKYNEQFF. This chain joins TRBV29-1 and TRBJ2-1; 8 nucleotides line up with TRBD2. Germline CDR1 SQVTM, CDR2 ANQGSEA. The V gene end was trimmed by 4 bases and the J gene end by 4 bases; junction bases not matched to a gene: 9. CDR3 size: 15 residues.

This clonotype was observed at least ten times. The gene calls are TRBV3-1 and TRBJ2-7; 9 bases align to TRBD1. V was pared by 1 base and J by 3 bases, with 4 bases of the junction left unmatched. CDR3 length equals 15 residues. CDR1 LGHDT and CDR2 YNNKEL come from the germline V gene (reference sequence). CDR3 sequence reads: CASSQGGTGSYEQYF. The CDR3 DNA is TGTGCCAGCAGCCAAGGCGGGACAGGGAGCTACGAGCAGTACTTC.

This clonotype was recorded at least ten times. The chain carries TRBV25-1 and TRBJ1-1; a possible D gene is TRBD1 (5 bases). CDR1 is MGHDK and CDR2 is SYGVNS in the germline V gene. This CDR3 contains 14 residues. V was pared by 4 bases and J by 1 base, with 10 bases between. The CDR3 DNA is TGTGCCAGCAGTGTAACAGGCGAGAACACTGAAGCTTTCTTT. Amino acids: CASSVTGENTEAFF.